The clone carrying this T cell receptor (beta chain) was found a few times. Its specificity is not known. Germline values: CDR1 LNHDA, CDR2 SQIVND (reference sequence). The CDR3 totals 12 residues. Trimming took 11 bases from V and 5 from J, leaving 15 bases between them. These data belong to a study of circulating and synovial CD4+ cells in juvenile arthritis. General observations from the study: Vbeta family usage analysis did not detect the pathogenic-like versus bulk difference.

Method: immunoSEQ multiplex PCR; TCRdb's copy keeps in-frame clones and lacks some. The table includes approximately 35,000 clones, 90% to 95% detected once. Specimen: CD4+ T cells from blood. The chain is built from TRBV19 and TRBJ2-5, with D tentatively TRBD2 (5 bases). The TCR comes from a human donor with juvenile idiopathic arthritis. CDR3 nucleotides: TGTGCCCGAGGGTCCGGCGTTGAGACCCAGTACTTC. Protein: CARGSGVETQYF.